A selection of T cell receptor beta chains follows, all from one sample in a study of monozygotic twins with inflammatory bowel disease. TCRdb re-called the 5' RACE reads and shows each CDR3 protein once, DNA omitted. The listing records a few hundred thousand distinct CDR3 sequences. Sequences were obtained from blood. The receptors here all came from a human donor with ulcerative colitis or Crohn's disease, or a healthy co-twin of an affected twin (not recorded which). Each CDR3 is given with its conserved first and last residue.

TRBJ2-5,TRBV11-2,CASSLGSGGAWNQETQYF
TRBJ1-5,TRBV7-6,CASSLLEGAYQPQHF
TRBJ2-2,TRBV6-1,CASSEDFPESGELFF
TRBJ2-2,TRBV30,CACLLLGQHTGELFF
TRBJ2-5,TRBV20-1,CSARDRGAEQGF
TRBJ1-1,TRBV5-4,CASSSSTGAREAFF
TRBJ1-5,TRBV7-2,CASRSRGNSNQPQHF
TRBJ2-2,TRBV3-1,CASSQVLAGELFF
TRBJ2-3,TRBV20-1,CSARNTGGDSDTQYF
TRBJ2-3,TRBV12-3/TRBV12-4,CASRPLAGGRRDTQYF
TRBJ1-3,TRBV13,CASSLGRGPGQAPSGNTIYF
TRBJ2-1,TRBV5-4,CASSAIAGSYNEQFF
TRBJ1-3,TRBV3-1,CASSHGGGGPGNTIYF
TRBJ1-1,TRBV6-2/TRBV6-3,CASSYSPVSVRAFGTEAFF
TRBJ2-7,TRBV13,CASSPPTGIAGYEQYF
TRBJ2-1,TRBV2,CASSVTGLGKNEQFF
TRBJ1-4,TRBV12-3/TRBV12-4,CASSFGREGPLFF
TRBJ2-1,TRBV6-2/TRBV6-3,CASSPSARSYNEQFF
TRBJ2-6,TRBV24-1,CATSDKPFTQGPPLSGANVLTF
TRBJ1-2,TRBV5-1,CASSLGQGMNYGYTF
TRBJ1-1,TRBV3-1,CASSLRDRGVTEAFF
TRBJ2-5,TRBV5-1,CASSWGQYQETQYF
TRBJ2-1,TRBV19,CASSIPGIPYNEQFF
TRBJ1-1,TRBV15,CATSRGPRQGNTEAFF
TRBJ2-1,TRBV2,CASPGGHEQFF
TRBJ2-1,TRBV4-1,CASSQERAYNEQFF
TRBJ2-7,TRBV4-2,CASSQGDSGSIYEQYF
TRBJ1-5,TRBV4-1,CASSRRGPTSNQPQHF
TRBJ1-1,TRBV3-1,CASSPLGGYTEAFF
TRBJ2-7,TRBV12-3/TRBV12-4,CASSIRASGGHGLYEQYF
TRBJ1-1,TRBV10-2,CATRPGAPTEAFF
TRBJ1-5,TRBV7-2,CASSSIDNTQPQHF
TRBJ2-7,TRBV28,CASSFSRVPYEQYF
TRBJ2-3,TRBV7-9,CASSLRGQDTQYF
TRBJ2-2,TRBV14,CASSTGRARITGELFF
TRBJ2-2,TRBV7-3,CASSLALANTGELFF
TRBJ2-1,TRBV4-3,CASSQDLGASYNEQFF
TRBJ1-5,TRBV5-1,CASSFSGENQPQHF
TRBJ2-5,TRBV10-3,CAIRPGTSGGPYQETQYF
TRBJ1-2,TRBV6-1,CASRVDRNYGYTF
TRBJ1-6,TRBV7-9,CASSLAGGRVRALHF
TRBJ2-5,TRBV6-2/TRBV6-3,CASSPTGILETQYF
TRBJ2-3,TRBV5-1,CASSSKLLAGGTDTQYF
TRBJ2-7,TRBV7-9,CASLGGGPYEQYF
TRBJ2-5,TRBV11-2,CASSLDGVAGETQYF
TRBJ2-5,TRBV29-1,CSVQGQDQETQYF
TRBJ2-5,TRBV12-3/TRBV12-4,CASSVSGTGLRETQYF
TRBJ2-7,TRBV30,CVWQTGTLTYEQYF
TRBJ2-3,TRBV20-1,CSARDISGPSTDTQYF
TRBJ2-5,TRBV10-3,CAIKEPGGETQYF
TRBJ2-1,TRBV5-1,CASSLGATSSYNEQFF
TRBJ2-3,TRBV29-1,CSVGLTSGGPTDTQYF
TRBJ1-6,TRBV4-1,CASSQDPSFSYNSPLHF
TRBJ1-4,TRBV5-1,CASRASNEKLFF
TRBJ1-6,TRBV18,CASSPPEGRGLTPLHF
TRBJ1-1,TRBV6-1,CASAGGQGASAFF
TRBJ2-5,TRBV20-1,CSAKRDRVGETQYF
TRBJ2-7,TRBV15,CATSRGGKFRGQTYEQYF
TRBJ2-7,TRBV11-2,CASSLTGPSWDEQYF
TRBJ2-2,TRBV11-1,CASSLTGYFVAGELFF